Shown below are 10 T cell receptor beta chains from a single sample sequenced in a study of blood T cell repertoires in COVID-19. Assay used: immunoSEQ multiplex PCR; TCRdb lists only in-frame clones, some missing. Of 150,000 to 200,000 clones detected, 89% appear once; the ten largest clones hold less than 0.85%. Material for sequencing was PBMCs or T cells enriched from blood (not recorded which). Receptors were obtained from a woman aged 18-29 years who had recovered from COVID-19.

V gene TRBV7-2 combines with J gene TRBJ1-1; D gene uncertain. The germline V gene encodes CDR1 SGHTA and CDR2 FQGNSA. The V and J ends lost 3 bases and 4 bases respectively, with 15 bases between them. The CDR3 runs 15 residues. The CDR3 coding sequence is TGTGCCAGCAGCTTTGGTGCATCCTACCCCACTGAAGCTTTCTTT. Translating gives CASSFGASYPTEAFF.

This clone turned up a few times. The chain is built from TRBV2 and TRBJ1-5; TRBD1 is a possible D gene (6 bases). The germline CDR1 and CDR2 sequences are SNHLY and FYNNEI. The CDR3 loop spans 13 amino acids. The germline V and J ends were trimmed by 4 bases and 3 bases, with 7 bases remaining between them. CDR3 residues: CASSGQANQPQHF. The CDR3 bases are TGTGCCAGCAGTGGACAGGCCAATCAGCCCCAGCATTTT.

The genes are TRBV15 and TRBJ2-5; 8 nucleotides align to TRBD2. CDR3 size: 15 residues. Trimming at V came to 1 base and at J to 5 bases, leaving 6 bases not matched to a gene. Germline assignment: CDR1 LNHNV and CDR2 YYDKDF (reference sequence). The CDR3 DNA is TGTGCCACCAGCAGAGCTGGGACTAGTGGGGAGACCCAGTACTTC. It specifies CATSRAGTSGETQYF.

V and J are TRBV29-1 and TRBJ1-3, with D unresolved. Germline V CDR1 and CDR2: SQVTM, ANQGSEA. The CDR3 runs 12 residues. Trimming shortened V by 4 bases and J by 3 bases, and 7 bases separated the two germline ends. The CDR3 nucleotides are TGCAGCGTTGGAGGAAATGGAAACACCATATATTTT. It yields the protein CSVGGNGNTIYF.

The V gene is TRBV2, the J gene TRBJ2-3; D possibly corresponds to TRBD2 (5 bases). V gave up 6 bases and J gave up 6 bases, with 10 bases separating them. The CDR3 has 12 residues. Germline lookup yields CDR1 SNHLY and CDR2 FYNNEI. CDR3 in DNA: TGTGCCAGCAGCCCCGGGGTGGATACGCAGTATTTT. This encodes CASSPGVDTQYF.

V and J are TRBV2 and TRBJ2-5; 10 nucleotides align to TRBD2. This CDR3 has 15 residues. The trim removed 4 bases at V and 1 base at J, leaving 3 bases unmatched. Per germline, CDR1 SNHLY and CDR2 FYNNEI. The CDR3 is CASSGTSGLQETQYF. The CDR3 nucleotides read TGTGCCAGCAGTGGGACTAGCGGACTCCAAGAGACCCAGTACTTC.

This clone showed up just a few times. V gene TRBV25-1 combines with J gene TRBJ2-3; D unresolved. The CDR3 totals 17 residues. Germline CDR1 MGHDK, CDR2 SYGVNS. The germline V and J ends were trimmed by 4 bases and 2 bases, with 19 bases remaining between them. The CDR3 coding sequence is TGTGCCAGCAGTGCCCCCCGTCGAGGCGTAAACACAGATACGCAGTATTTT. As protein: CASSAPRRGVNTDTQYF.

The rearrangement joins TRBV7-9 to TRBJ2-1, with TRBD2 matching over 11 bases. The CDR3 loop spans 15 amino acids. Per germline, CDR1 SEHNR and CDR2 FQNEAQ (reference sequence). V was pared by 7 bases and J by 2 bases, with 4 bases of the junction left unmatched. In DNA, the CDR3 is TGTGCCAGCACCCTGGGACTAGCGGCCTACAATGAGCAGTTCTTC. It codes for CASTLGLAAYNEQFF.

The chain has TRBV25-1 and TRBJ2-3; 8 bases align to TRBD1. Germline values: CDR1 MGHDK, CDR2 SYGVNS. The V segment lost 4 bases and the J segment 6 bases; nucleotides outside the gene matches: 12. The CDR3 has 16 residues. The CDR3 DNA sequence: TGTGCCAGCAGTGTTGACAGGGGTTCTGTCCCCGATACGCAGTATTTT. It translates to CASSVDRGSVPDTQYF.

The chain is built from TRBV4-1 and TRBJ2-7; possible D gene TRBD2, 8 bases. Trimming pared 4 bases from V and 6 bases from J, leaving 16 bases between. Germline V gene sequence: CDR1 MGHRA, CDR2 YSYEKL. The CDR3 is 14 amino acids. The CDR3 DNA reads TGCGCCAGCAGCCGAGGACAGGCGGGGGGCGAGCAGTACTTC. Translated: CASSRGQAGGEQYF.